This is a list of T cell receptor beta chains from one sample in a study of blood T cell repertoires in COVID-19. The data were produced by immunoSEQ multiplex PCR, yet TCRdb's version contains in-frame clones alone and is incomplete. The data show about 14,000 clones, 75% to 90% seen once. The sample consisted of peripheral blood. These receptors were obtained from a man aged 45-65 years with active COVID-19. Both conserved end residues are part of each CDR3. Each record gives: D gene, V gene, J gene, clone size, CDR3 DNA, CDR3 protein. The D gene is left open where the match is weak. The listing skips clone size in some rows; elsewhere it reads once, few, many or a size class.

d_call: .; v_call: TRBV6-5; j_call: TRBJ2-7; clone_size: .; cdr3_nt: TGTGCCAGCAGTTTTATGTACGAGCAGTACTTC; cdr3_aa: CASSFMYEQYF
d_call: .; v_call: TRBV18; j_call: TRBJ1-1; clone_size: .; cdr3_nt: TGTGCCAGCTCTCCTAATAGGGGTCACACTGAAGCTTTCTTT; cdr3_aa: CASSPNRGHTEAFF
d_call: .; v_call: TRBV7-7; j_call: TRBJ1-4; clone_size: once; cdr3_nt: TGTGCTAGCAGCTTAACTGACGGGTATAATGAAAAACTGTTTTTT; cdr3_aa: CASSLTDGYNEKLFF
d_call: TRBD1; v_call: TRBV27; j_call: TRBJ2-1; clone_size: .; cdr3_nt: TGTGCCAGCAGTTTCCCCGGGACAGGGAAAAAGAAGGCCTACAATGAGCAGTTCTTC; cdr3_aa: CASSFPGTGKKKAYNEQFF
d_call: .; v_call: TRBV4-1; j_call: TRBJ1-5; clone_size: .; cdr3_nt: TGCGCCAGCAGCCAAGGACAGACGTATAGCAATCAGCCCCAGCATTTT; cdr3_aa: CASSQGQTYSNQPQHF
d_call: .; v_call: TRBV5-1; j_call: TRBJ2-1; clone_size: .; cdr3_nt: TGCGCCAGCAGTGGACTCTACTCCTACAATGAGCAGTTCTTC; cdr3_aa: CASSGLYSYNEQFF
d_call: .; v_call: TRBV4-3; j_call: TRBJ2-2; clone_size: .; cdr3_nt: TGCGCCAGCAGCCCTACCTTTCGGAGGGCGAACACCGGGGAGCTGTTTTTT; cdr3_aa: CASSPTFRRANTGELFF
d_call: TRBD1; v_call: TRBV19; j_call: TRBJ2-6; clone_size: once; cdr3_nt: TGTGCCAGTAACGCCGGGACAGTTATCTCTGGGGCCAACGTCCTGACTTTC; cdr3_aa: CASNAGTVISGANVLTF
d_call: TRBD2; v_call: TRBV19; j_call: TRBJ2-5; clone_size: .; cdr3_nt: TGTGCCAGTAGTACAATTAGCGGGAGTGAGGGGGAGACCCAGTACTTC; cdr3_aa: CASSTISGSEGETQYF
d_call: TRBD1; v_call: TRBV24-1; j_call: TRBJ2-1; clone_size: once; cdr3_nt: TGTGCCACCAGAACAGGGGCAGTCGGTGAGCAGTTCTTC; cdr3_aa: CATRTGAVGEQFF
d_call: .; v_call: TRBV9; j_call: TRBJ2-5; clone_size: .; cdr3_nt: TGTGCCAGCAGCGTTCCAGGCCAAGAGACCCAGTACTTC; cdr3_aa: CASSVPGQETQYF
d_call: TRBD1; v_call: TRBV28; j_call: TRBJ1-2; clone_size: .; cdr3_nt: TGTGCCAGCATTAGAGGGGGCAGGGCACATTCCGACTATGGCTACACCTTC; cdr3_aa: CASIRGGRAHSDYGYTF
d_call: TRBD1; v_call: TRBV2; j_call: TRBJ1-5; clone_size: once; cdr3_nt: TGTGCCAGCAGTGAAGGCAGGGGGCTGGGTCAGCCCCAGCATTTT; cdr3_aa: CASSEGRGLGQPQHF
d_call: TRBD2; v_call: TRBV7-2; j_call: TRBJ2-5; clone_size: .; cdr3_nt: TGTGCCAGCAGCCAGGGACTAGTGGGGTTGGAGACCCAGTACTTC; cdr3_aa: CASSQGLVGLETQYF
d_call: TRBD1; v_call: TRBV9; j_call: TRBJ1-2; clone_size: few; cdr3_nt: TGTGCCAGCAGCGAGACAGGGAACTATGGCTACACCTTC; cdr3_aa: CASSETGNYGYTF
d_call: TRBD1; v_call: TRBV3-1/TRBV3-2; j_call: TRBJ1-2; clone_size: .; cdr3_nt: TGTGCCAGCAGCGAAGGGACAGGGGGCGGTGGCTACACCTTC; cdr3_aa: CASSEGTGGGGYTF
d_call: TRBD2; v_call: TRBV19; j_call: TRBJ2-5; clone_size: .; cdr3_nt: TGTGCCAGTAGTTTGACGACTAGCGGCGAGGGGACCCAGTACTTC; cdr3_aa: CASSLTTSGEGTQYF
d_call: TRBD2; v_call: TRBV5-8; j_call: TRBJ2-1; clone_size: once; cdr3_nt: TGTGCCAGCAGCTCGTTAGCGGGAGTGAATGTGGAGCAGTTCTTC; cdr3_aa: CASSSLAGVNVEQFF
d_call: TRBD1; v_call: TRBV5-5; j_call: TRBJ1-3; clone_size: .; cdr3_nt: TGTGCCAGCAGCTTTCAGGGGGTTGGTGGAAACACCATATATTTT; cdr3_aa: CASSFQGVGGNTIYF
d_call: .; v_call: TRBV5-1; j_call: TRBJ1-1; clone_size: .; cdr3_nt: TGCGCCAGCAGCTTGGCGGCCAGGGACACTGAAGCTTTCTTT; cdr3_aa: CASSLAARDTEAFF
d_call: TRBD1; v_call: TRBV7-9; j_call: TRBJ1-4; clone_size: few; cdr3_nt: TGTGCCAGCAGCTCCGGGACAGGGGGCCTTCGGGAAAAACTGTTTTTT; cdr3_aa: CASSSGTGGLREKLFF
d_call: .; v_call: TRBV10-3; j_call: TRBJ2-6; clone_size: .; cdr3_nt: TGTGCCATCAGCGGGGAAAGGGACTTTGGCTCTGGGGCCAACGTCCTGACTTTC; cdr3_aa: CAISGERDFGSGANVLTF
d_call: .; v_call: TRBV15; j_call: TRBJ1-1; clone_size: .; cdr3_nt: TGTGCCACCAGCAGAGCCAGGGCGAACACTGAAGCTTTCTTT; cdr3_aa: CATSRARANTEAFF
d_call: .; v_call: TRBV9; j_call: TRBJ2-3; clone_size: .; cdr3_nt: TGTGCCAGCAGCGTAGGTGGGAGGGGGAGCACAGATACGCAGTATTTT; cdr3_aa: CASSVGGRGSTDTQYF
d_call: TRBD2; v_call: TRBV5-6; j_call: TRBJ2-1; clone_size: once; cdr3_nt: TGTGCCAGCAGCTTGCGCCTAGCGGGAGGCTATGAGCAGTTCTTC; cdr3_aa: CASSLRLAGGYEQFF
d_call: .; v_call: TRBV18; j_call: TRBJ2-1; clone_size: .; cdr3_nt: TGTGCCAGCTCACCAGCAGGGCGTCGAAATGAGCAGTTCTTC; cdr3_aa: CASSPAGRRNEQFF
d_call: TRBD1; v_call: TRBV28; j_call: TRBJ1-2; clone_size: .; cdr3_nt: TGTGCCAGCAGTGGGGACAGGGGGCGCAAAGGCTACACCTTC; cdr3_aa: CASSGDRGRKGYTF
d_call: TRBD1; v_call: TRBV4-1; j_call: TRBJ2-7; clone_size: .; cdr3_nt: TGCGCCAGCAGCCAAGATGATGGGACAGGGATTCACGAGCAGTACTTC; cdr3_aa: CASSQDDGTGIHEQYF
d_call: .; v_call: TRBV30; j_call: TRBJ1-5; clone_size: .; cdr3_nt: TGTGCCTGGAGTGTACGAGGGTCTTACCAGCCCCAGCATTTT; cdr3_aa: CAWSVRGSYQPQHF
d_call: .; v_call: TRBV19; j_call: TRBJ1-5; clone_size: .; cdr3_nt: TGTGCCAGTAGTATCTTTTCCGGGGGAAATCAGCCCCAGCATTTT; cdr3_aa: CASSIFSGGNQPQHF
d_call: TRBD1; v_call: TRBV6-6; j_call: TRBJ2-2; clone_size: .; cdr3_nt: TGTGCCAGCAGAACGGGACAGCTGAACACCGGGGAGCTGTTTTTT; cdr3_aa: CASRTGQLNTGELFF
d_call: TRBD1; v_call: TRBV30; j_call: TRBJ2-7; clone_size: .; cdr3_nt: TGTGCCTGGACCGGACAGGGAAGCTCCTACGAGCAGTACTTC; cdr3_aa: CAWTGQGSSYEQYF
d_call: .; v_call: TRBV7-8; j_call: TRBJ2-7; clone_size: .; cdr3_nt: TGTGCCAGCAGCTTGCCAGGGGCGGCCTACGAGCAGTACTTC; cdr3_aa: CASSLPGAAYEQYF
d_call: TRBD1; v_call: TRBV7-2; j_call: TRBJ2-1; clone_size: .; cdr3_nt: TGTGCCAGCAGCCCAGGCCGGAAACGACAGGGGTTGAGAGATGAGCAGTTCTTC; cdr3_aa: CASSPGRKRQGLRDEQFF
d_call: .; v_call: TRBV25-1; j_call: TRBJ1-1; clone_size: .; cdr3_nt: TGTGCCAGCAGTTATATGCAGGACACTGAAGCTTTCTTT; cdr3_aa: CASSYMQDTEAFF
d_call: .; v_call: TRBV7-2; j_call: TRBJ2-3; clone_size: .; cdr3_nt: TGTGCCAGCAGCTTCTTGATGGCGGCCACAGATACGCAGTATTTT; cdr3_aa: CASSFLMAATDTQYF
d_call: .; v_call: TRBV4-1; j_call: TRBJ2-5; clone_size: .; cdr3_nt: TGCGCCAGCAGCCTAACACAGGATTATTCGGAGACCCAGTACTTC; cdr3_aa: CASSLTQDYSETQYF
d_call: .; v_call: TRBV5-4; j_call: TRBJ2-1; clone_size: .; cdr3_nt: TGTGCCAGCAGCTTGGGCGGGACGATCTACAATGAGCAGTTCTTC; cdr3_aa: CASSLGGTIYNEQFF
d_call: TRBD1; v_call: TRBV30; j_call: TRBJ1-1; clone_size: .; cdr3_nt: TGTGCCTGTGGGGACAGGGAAGCTTTCTTT; cdr3_aa: CACGDREAFF
d_call: TRBD1; v_call: TRBV5-1; j_call: TRBJ1-1; clone_size: .; cdr3_nt: TGCGCCAGCAGCATAGGACAGGCCTTCACTGAAGCTTTCTTT; cdr3_aa: CASSIGQAFTEAFF
d_call: .; v_call: TRBV24-1; j_call: TRBJ1-1; clone_size: .; cdr3_nt: TGTGCCACCAGGGCGACAGACAACACTGAAGCTTTCTTT; cdr3_aa: CATRATDNTEAFF
d_call: TRBD2; v_call: TRBV2; j_call: TRBJ2-1; clone_size: .; cdr3_nt: TGTGCCAGCAGAGCCCTAGCGGGAGCCGCGGGTGAGCAGTTCTTC; cdr3_aa: CASRALAGAAGEQFF
d_call: .; v_call: TRBV28; j_call: TRBJ1-2; clone_size: .; cdr3_nt: TGTGCCAGCAGTACTTTAAGGGCAGGAGGCACCTTC; cdr3_aa: CASSTLRAGGTF
d_call: TRBD1; v_call: TRBV28; j_call: TRBJ2-7; clone_size: .; cdr3_nt: TGTGCCAGCAGTAGACCGGGACAGGGTTCGAACCACGAGCAGTACTTC; cdr3_aa: CASSRPGQGSNHEQYF
d_call: .; v_call: TRBV7-2; j_call: TRBJ1-2; clone_size: .; cdr3_nt: TGTGCCAGCAGCTTAGATCCGCAGGGCATCTATGGCTACACCTTC; cdr3_aa: CASSLDPQGIYGYTF
d_call: TRBD1; v_call: TRBV19; j_call: TRBJ1-5; clone_size: .; cdr3_nt: TGTGCCAGCGGGCGTAAACAGGGGTCTCAGCCCCAGCATTTT; cdr3_aa: CASGRKQGSQPQHF
d_call: .; v_call: TRBV11-2; j_call: TRBJ2-4; clone_size: .; cdr3_nt: TGTGCCAGCAGTCCCATTGGGGGGTTACAGCTAGCCAAAAACATTCAGTACTTC; cdr3_aa: CASSPIGGLQLAKNIQYF
d_call: TRBD2; v_call: TRBV14; j_call: TRBJ2-1; clone_size: .; cdr3_nt: TGTGCCAGCAGCCGAAGCGGGAGCCACAATGAGCAGTTCTTC; cdr3_aa: CASSRSGSHNEQFF
d_call: TRBD1; v_call: TRBV5-4; j_call: TRBJ1-2; clone_size: .; cdr3_nt: TGTGCCAGCAGCCCCCCGGGACAGGGAACACGCGGCTACACCTTC; cdr3_aa: CASSPPGQGTRGYTF
d_call: TRBD1; v_call: TRBV19; j_call: TRBJ1-6; clone_size: .; cdr3_nt: TGTGCCAGTAGCCAAACGGGCTCTAACAGGGGCCGGAATTCACCCCTCCACTTT; cdr3_aa: CASSQTGSNRGRNSPLHF
d_call: TRBD1; v_call: TRBV7-9; j_call: TRBJ1-4; clone_size: .; cdr3_nt: TGTGCCAGCAGCGTCAGGGGGGCTAATGAAAAACTGTTTTTT; cdr3_aa: CASSVRGANEKLFF
d_call: TRBD2; v_call: TRBV3-1/TRBV3-2; j_call: TRBJ2-7; clone_size: .; cdr3_nt: TGTGCCAGCAGCCAAGTGGGACTAGCGGGAAGCTACGAGCAGTACTTC; cdr3_aa: CASSQVGLAGSYEQYF